This T cell receptor (beta chain) was recorded in a study of blood T cells in healthy people across ages. General study results and limits: In the absence of known donor CMV status, changes in expanded clonotypes were possibly confounded.

This clonotype was seen many times. What it binds is unknown. The authors isolated at least 6 million PBMCs per sample. For the second PCR, which ran for about 6 to 11 cycles, a sample-barcoded 5' primer and a J-beta primer mix were used. Each cDNA molecule was tagged by a template-switch adaptor that had 12 random nucleotides. One entry per CDR3 protein results from TCRdb running MiXCR on the 5' RACE reads. The data show hundreds of thousands of distinct CDR3 sequences, with about 30% seen just once and roughly 14% held by the top ten. The CDR3 contains 14 residues. Per germline, CDR1 SGHKS and CDR2 YYEKEE (reference sequence). The V gene end was trimmed by 1 base and the J gene end by 4 bases; junction bases not matched to a gene: 5.

This receptor was obtained from a woman older than 75 in good health. What was sequenced was blood. The rearrangement uses TRBV5-5 and TRBJ2-7; TRBD1 matches at 7 bases. The CDR3 spells CASSLYGTAYEQYF. The CDR3 DNA is TGTGCCAGCAGCTTGTATGGGACAGCGTACGAGCAGTACTTC. The entire variable domain, with the rest obtained from reference TRBV5-5 and TRBJ2-7, is as follows: DAGVTQSPTHLIKTRGQQVTLRCSPISGHKSVSWYQQVLGQGPQFIFQYYEKEERGRGNFPDRFSARQFPNYSSELNVNALLLGDSALYLCASSLYGTAYEQYFGPGTRLTVT.